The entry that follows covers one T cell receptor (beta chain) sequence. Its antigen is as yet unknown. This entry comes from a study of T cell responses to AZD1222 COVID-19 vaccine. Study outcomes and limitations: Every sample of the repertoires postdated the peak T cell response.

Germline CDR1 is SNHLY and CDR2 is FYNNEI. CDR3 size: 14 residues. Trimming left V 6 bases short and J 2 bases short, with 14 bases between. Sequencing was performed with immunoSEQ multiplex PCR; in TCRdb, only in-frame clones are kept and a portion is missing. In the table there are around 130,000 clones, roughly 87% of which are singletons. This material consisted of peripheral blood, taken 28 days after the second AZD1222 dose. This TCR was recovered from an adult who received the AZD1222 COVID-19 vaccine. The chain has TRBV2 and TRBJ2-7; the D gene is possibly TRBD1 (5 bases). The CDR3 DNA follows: TGTGCCAGCAGCCAACTTGGGGCAGCCTACGAGCAGTACTTC. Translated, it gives CASSQLGAAYEQYF.